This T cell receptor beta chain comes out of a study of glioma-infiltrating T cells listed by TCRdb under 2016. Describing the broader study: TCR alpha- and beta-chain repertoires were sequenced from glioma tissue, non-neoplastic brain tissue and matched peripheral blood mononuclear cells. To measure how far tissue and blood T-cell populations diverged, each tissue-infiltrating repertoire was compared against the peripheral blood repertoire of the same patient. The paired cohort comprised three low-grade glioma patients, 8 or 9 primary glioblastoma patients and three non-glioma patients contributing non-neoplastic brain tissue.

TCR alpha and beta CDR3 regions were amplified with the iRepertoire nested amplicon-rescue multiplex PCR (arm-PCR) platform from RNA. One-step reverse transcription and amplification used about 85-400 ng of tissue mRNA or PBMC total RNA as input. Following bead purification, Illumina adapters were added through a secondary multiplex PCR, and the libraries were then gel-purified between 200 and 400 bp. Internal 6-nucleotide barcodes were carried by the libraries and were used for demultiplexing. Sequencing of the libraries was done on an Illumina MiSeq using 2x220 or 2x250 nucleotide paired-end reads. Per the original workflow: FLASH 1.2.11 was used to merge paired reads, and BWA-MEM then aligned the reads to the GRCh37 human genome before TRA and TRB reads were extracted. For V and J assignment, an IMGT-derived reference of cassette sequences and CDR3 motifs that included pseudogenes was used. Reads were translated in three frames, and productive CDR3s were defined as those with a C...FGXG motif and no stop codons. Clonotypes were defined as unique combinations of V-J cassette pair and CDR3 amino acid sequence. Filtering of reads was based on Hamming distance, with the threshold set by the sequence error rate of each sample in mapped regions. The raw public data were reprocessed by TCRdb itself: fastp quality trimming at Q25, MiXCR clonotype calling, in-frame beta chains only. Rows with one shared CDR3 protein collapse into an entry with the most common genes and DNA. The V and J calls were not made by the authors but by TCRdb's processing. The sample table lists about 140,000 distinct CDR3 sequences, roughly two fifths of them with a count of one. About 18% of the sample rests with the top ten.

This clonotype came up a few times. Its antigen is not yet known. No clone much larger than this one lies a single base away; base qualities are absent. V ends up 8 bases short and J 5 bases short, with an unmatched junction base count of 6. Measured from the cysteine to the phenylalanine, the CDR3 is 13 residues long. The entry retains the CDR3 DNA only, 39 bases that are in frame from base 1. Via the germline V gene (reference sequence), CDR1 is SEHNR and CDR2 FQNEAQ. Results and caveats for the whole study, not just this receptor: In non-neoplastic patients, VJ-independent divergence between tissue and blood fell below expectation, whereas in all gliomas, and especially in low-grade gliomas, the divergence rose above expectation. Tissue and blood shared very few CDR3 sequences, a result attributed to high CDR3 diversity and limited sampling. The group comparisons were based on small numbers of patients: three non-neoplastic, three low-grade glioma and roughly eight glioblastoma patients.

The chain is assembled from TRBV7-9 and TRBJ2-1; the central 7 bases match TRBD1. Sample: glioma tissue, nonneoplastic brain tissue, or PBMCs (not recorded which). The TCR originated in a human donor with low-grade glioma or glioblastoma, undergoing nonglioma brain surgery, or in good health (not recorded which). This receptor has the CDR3 CASRPGQNNEQFF. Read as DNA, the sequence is TGTGCCAGCCGCCCGGGACAGAACAATGAGCAGTTCTTC.